This TCR beta chain was identified during a study of cytomegalovirus exposure and HLA in healthy donors. Study-level points and caveats: By HLA locus, TCR association rates varied in a later analysis, with DRB1 showing the most and HLA-C the fewest.

In the PCR, 60 Vbeta and 13 Jbeta primers were used. Sequencing used immunoSEQ multiplex PCR; TCRdb keeps in-frame clones, though not all of them. The table lists over 120,000 clones, around 72% of them singletons, with around 4.7% in the top ten. The V end lost 0 bases, the J end lost 2 bases, and 7 bases lay between the germline ends. From germline, CDR1 is SGDLS and CDR2 YYNGEE. The CDR3 is 14 residues long. Turning to this clone: Its matching antigen is unknown.

The receptor was isolated from a man aged 18-30 years in good health and CMV-seropositive. V is TRBV9 and J is TRBJ2-3, with D tentatively TRBD1 (6 bases). Input material: PBMCs. Here the CDR3 reads CASSVGQATDTQYF. The CDR3 nucleotides are TGTGCCAGCAGCGTAGGACAGGCCACAGATACGCAGTATTTT.